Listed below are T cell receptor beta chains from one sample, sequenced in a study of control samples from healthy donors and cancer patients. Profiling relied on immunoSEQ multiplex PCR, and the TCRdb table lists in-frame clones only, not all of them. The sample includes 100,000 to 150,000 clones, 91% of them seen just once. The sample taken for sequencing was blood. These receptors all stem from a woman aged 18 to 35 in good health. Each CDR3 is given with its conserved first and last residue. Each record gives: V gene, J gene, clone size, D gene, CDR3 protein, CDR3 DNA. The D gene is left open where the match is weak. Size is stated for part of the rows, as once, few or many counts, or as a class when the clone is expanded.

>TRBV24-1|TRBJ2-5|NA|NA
CATSDSALGPLIETQYF
TGTGCCACCAGTGATTCGGCGCTCGGGCCCCTCATAGAGACCCAGTACTTC
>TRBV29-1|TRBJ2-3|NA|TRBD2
CSVVPSGRATDTQYF
TGCAGCGTTGTACCTAGCGGGAGGGCCACAGATACGCAGTATTTT
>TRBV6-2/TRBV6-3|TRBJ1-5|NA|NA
CASSERQAFNQPQHF
TGTGCCAGCAGTGAGAGACAGGCATTCAATCAGCCCCAGCATTTT
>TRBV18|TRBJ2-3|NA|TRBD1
CASSRTGASTDTQYF
TGTGCCAGCTCACGAACAGGGGCTAGCACAGATACGCAGTATTTT
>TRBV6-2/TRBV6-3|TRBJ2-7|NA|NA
CASSFIPYEQYF
TGTGCCAGCAGTTTTATACCCTACGAGCAGTACTTC
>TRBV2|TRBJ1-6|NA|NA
CASSRPAGVYNSPLHF
TGTGCCAGCAGTCGCCCGGCAGGGGTTTATAATTCACCCCTCCACTTT
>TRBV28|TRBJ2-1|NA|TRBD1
CASSPAGTGGAYEQFF
TGTGCCAGCAGCCCCGCCGGGACAGGGGGCGCTTATGAGCAGTTCTTC
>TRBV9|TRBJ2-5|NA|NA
CASSVEGGGWETQYF
TGTGCCAGCAGCGTAGAGGGAGGGGGCTGGGAGACCCAGTACTTC
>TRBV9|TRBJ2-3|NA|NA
CASSPEGVITDTQYF
TGTGCCAGCAGCCCCGAGGGGGTGATTACAGATACGCAGTATTTT
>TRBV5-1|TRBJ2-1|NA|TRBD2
CASSSLAGASYNEQFF
TGCGCCAGCAGCTCCCTAGCGGGAGCCTCCTACAATGAGCAGTTCTTC
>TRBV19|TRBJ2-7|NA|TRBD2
CASSLAGTQPTYEQYF
TGTGCCAGTAGTCTAGCGGGAACCCAACCAACCTACGAGCAGTACTTC
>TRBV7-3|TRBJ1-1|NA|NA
CASSLKGTSANTEAFF
TGTGCCAGCAGCTTAAAGGGGACATCTGCGAACACTGAAGCTTTCTTT
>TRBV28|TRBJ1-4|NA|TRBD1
CASGAGGEKLFF
TGTGCCAGCGGGGCAGGGGGGGAAAAACTGTTTTTT
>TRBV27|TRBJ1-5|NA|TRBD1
CASGTGGQPQHF
TGTGCCAGTGGGACAGGGGGTCAGCCCCAGCATTTT
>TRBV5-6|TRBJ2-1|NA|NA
CASSLSIFTYNEQFF
TGTGCCAGCAGCTTGTCCATTTTTACCTACAATGAGCAGTTCTTC
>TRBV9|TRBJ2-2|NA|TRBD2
CASSGAGLAGGTGELFF
TGTGCCAGCAGCGGAGCTGGACTAGCGGGAGGCACCGGGGAGCTGTTTTTT
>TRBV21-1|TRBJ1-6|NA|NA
CASSKERGQGADNSPLHF
TGTGCCAGCAGCAAAGAGCGCGGACAGGGGGCTGATAATTCACCCCTCCACTTT
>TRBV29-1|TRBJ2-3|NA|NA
CSARINMGTDTQYF
TGCAGCGCCCGTATTAATATGGGCACAGATACGCAGTATTTT
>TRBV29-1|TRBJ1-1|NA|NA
CSVRQGLNTEAFF
TGCAGCGTCCGGCAAGGGCTGAACACTGAAGCTTTCTTT
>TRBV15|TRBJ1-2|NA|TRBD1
CATSRASGTAAGGYTF
TGTGCCACCAGCAGAGCTTCCGGGACAGCAGCTGGTGGCTACACCTTC
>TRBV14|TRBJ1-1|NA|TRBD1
CASKPLGTGDENTEAFF
TGTGCCAGCAAACCCCTTGGGACAGGGGACGAAAACACTGAAGCTTTCTTT
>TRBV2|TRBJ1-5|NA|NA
CASSDRGNRHQPQHF
TGTGCCAGCAGTGATAGGGGGAATCGTCATCAGCCCCAGCATTTT
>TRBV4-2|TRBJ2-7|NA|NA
CASSGGTDYEQYF
TGTGCCAGCAGCGGGGGCACCGACTACGAGCAGTACTTC
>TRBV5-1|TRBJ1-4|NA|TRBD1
CASSLASVPGQGVKEKLFF
TGCGCCAGCAGCTTGGCCAGTGTTCCGGGACAGGGGGTAAAGGAAAAACTGTTTTTT
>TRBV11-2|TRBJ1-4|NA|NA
CASSLGWGYGEKLFF
TGTGCCAGCAGCTTAGGTTGGGGATACGGTGAAAAACTGTTTTTT
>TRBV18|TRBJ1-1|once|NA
CASSPGAERTEAFF
TGTGCCAGCTCACCAGGGGCGGAGAGGACTGAAGCTTTCTTT
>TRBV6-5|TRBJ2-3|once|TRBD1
CASSPNRGGTDTQYF
TGTGCCAGCAGCCCGAACAGGGGAGGCACAGATACGCAGTATTTT
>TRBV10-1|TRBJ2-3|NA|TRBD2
CASSDRGGLTDTQYF
TGCGCCAGCAGTGATCGGGGGGGCCTAACAGATACGCAGTATTTT
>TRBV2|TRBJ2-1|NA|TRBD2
CASSVEWWAGGYNEQFF
TGTGCCAGCAGTGTCGAGTGGTGGGCGGGGGGCTACAATGAGCAGTTCTTC
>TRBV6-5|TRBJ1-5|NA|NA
CASSAYGFVQPQHF
TGTGCCAGCAGCGCATACGGGTTTGTTCAGCCCCAGCATTTT
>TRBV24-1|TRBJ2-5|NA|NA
CATSDLREETQYF
TGTGCCACCAGTGACTTACGCGAAGAGACCCAGTACTTC